This T cell receptor (beta chain) stems from a study of blood T cell repertoires in COVID-19. Authors' methods: Counts of nucleated cells, estimated from reference gene primer amplification, were obtained. Clones were sequenced by immunoSEQ multiplex PCR, and TCRdb holds only the in-frame ones, with some missing. That table supplies the V and J calls and clone size; D and trimming were determined from the DNA. The table shows 400,000 to 500,000 clones, with approximately 91% occurring only once. Concerning this clone: The identical CDR3 is also encoded by other nucleotide sequences in the sample.

The V gene's germline CDR1 is LNHDA and CDR2 SQIVND (reference sequence). The CDR3 has 11 amino acids. V lost 3 bases, J lost 7 bases, and 6 bases lay in between. The sequencing input was PBMCs or T cells enriched from blood (not recorded which). The receptor was derived from a woman between 18 and 30 years old who had been exposed to COVID-19. The rearrangement joins TRBV19 to TRBJ1-1; no clear D. CDR3: CASSISSEAFF. CDR3 bases: TGTGCCAGTAGTATCTCTAGTGAAGCTTTCTTT.